This T cell receptor beta chain emerged from a study of blood T cell repertoires in COVID-19. Study at large: The analysed material was cDNA or gDNA that came from T cells, B-cell-depleted T cells, or PBMCs.

The repertoire was sequenced with immunoSEQ multiplex PCR; TCRdb's copy has only in-frame clones and lacks some. The table has some 87,000 clones, 80% to 90% seen once. Patients in Seattle were enrolled during active infection, then followed longitudinally. The V end was cut by 2 bases, the J end by 6 bases, with 8 bases between. In germline, CDR1 is MNHEY, CDR2 SVGAGI. This CDR3 has 14 amino acids. The sequenced sample was peripheral blood. The J gene is TRBJ1-6, the V gene TRBV6-5; D is unresolved. The sequence was obtained from a human donor with COVID-19, enrolled during active disease. The donor label of this sample is uncertain. The CDR3 here is CASSYMGANSPLHF. The DNA for the CDR3 is TGTGCCAGCAGTTACATGGGAGCTAATTCACCCCTCCACTTT.